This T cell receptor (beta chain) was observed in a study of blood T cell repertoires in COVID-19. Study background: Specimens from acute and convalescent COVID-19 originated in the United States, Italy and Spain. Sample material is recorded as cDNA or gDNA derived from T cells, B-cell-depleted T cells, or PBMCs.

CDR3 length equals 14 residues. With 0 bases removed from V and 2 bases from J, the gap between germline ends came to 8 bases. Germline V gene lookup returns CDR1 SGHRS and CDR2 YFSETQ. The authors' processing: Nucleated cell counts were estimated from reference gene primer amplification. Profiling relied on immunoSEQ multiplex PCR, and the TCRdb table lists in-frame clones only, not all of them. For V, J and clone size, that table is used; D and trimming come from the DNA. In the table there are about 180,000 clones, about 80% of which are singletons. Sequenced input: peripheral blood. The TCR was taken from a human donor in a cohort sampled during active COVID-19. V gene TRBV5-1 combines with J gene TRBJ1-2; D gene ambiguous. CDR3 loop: CASSLAGKNYGYTF. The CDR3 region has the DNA TGCGCCAGCAGCTTGGCCGGGAAGAACTATGGCTACACCTTC.